This T cell receptor (beta chain) was sequenced during a study of T cell repertoires in cytomegalovirus infection. Overall study context: Shared public TCR beta signatures pointed to both CMV infection and a matching HLA type. General study points: CMV carriers having the relevant HLA were flagged by cumulative public TCR beta family frequency. Dominant in the ex vivo response were TCR beta clonotypes restricted by HLA-C and specific for CMV.

MiXCR was run by TCRdb on the reads, yielding one entry per CDR3 protein. The table records around 450,000 distinct CDR3 sequences, roughly a third of them present only once. This CDR3 is built from 13 residues. CDR1 is SQVTM and CDR2 is ANQGSEA in the germline V gene. The germline V and J ends were trimmed by 7 bases and 3 bases, with 13 bases remaining between them. About this clonotype itself: Its antigen is still unknown.

Sequenced sample: PBMCs. This sequence was found in a human donor in good health (CMV status not recorded). Some clones in this sample may be carry-over from other donors' samples. The chain uses TRBV29-1 and TRBJ2-1, with D perhaps TRBD2 (6 bases). The CDR3 reads CSGRGGFYNEQFF. DNA for the CDR3: TGCAGCGGTCGGGGAGGCTTCTACAATGAGCAGTTCTTC.